A selection of T cell receptor beta chains follows, all from one sample in a study of cytomegalovirus exposure and HLA in healthy donors. Using immunoSEQ multiplex PCR, the repertoire was profiled, and TCRdb retains in-frame clones only, with some absent. This repertoire shows over 150,000 clones, approximately 80% found once; its top ten account for approximately 7%. Material: PBMCs. Source of these receptors: a woman in her twenties or thirties in good health and CMV-seropositive. CDR3s include the opening cysteine and the closing phenylalanine or tryptophan. The D gene is left open where the match is weak. Clone size is not always given. Where it is, it says once, few, many or a class for expanded clones.

DNA	CDR3	size	D	J	V
TGTGCCAGCAGATCGGCCAGGGGGGCGGAGAGGACAGCAAATGAGCAGTTCTTC	CASRSARGAERTANEQFF	-	-	TRBJ2-1	TRBV11-2
TGCGCCAGCAGCTTGACGCCAGGGCTGGGTCAGCCCCAGCATTTT	CASSLTPGLGQPQHF	once	-	TRBJ1-5	TRBV5-1
TGTGCCAGCAGTTCTATGCCCGTCCGCACCTGGTATTCACCCCTCCACTTT	CASSSMPVRTWYSPLHF	-	-	TRBJ1-6	TRBV27
TGCGCCAGCAGCCAAGGGGGGGGACAAGAGACCCAGTACTTC	CASSQGGGQETQYF	-	TRBD2	TRBJ2-5	TRBV4-3
TGTGCTAGTGGTTTGGTACCCACAGGCGGTCAGGGACTAGCGACTTGGAACACCGGGGAGCTGTTTTTT	CASGLVPTGGQGLATWNTGELFF	once	TRBD2	TRBJ2-2	TRBV12-5
TGCGCCAGCAGCCAAGGCCGAAGGACTAGCGGGGGGCTGGGCACAGATACGCAGTATTTT	CASSQGRRTSGGLGTDTQYF	-	TRBD2	TRBJ2-3	TRBV4-1
TGTGCCAGCAGCTTGGAAGGGGTGGGTGGCTACACCTTC	CASSLEGVGGYTF	-	-	TRBJ1-2	TRBV5-4
TGTGCCAGCTCCAGCCTCGGAGGTGGTGAAAAACTGTTTTTT	CASSSLGGGEKLFF	-	-	TRBJ1-4	TRBV18
TGTGCCAGCATGGGAACAGGGGTTACCTTC	CASMGTGVTF	-	TRBD1	TRBJ1-2	TRBV6-6
TGTGCCAGCAGCGTAGATCGGGGAGTAGCCGGGGAGCTGTTTTTT	CASSVDRGVAGELFF	-	-	TRBJ2-2	TRBV9
TGTGCCAGCAGTGAACGGTTCTACGAGCAGTACTTC	CASSERFYEQYF	-	-	TRBJ2-7	TRBV6-1
TGTGCCAGCAGCCGAGGGGGCTCCTATAATTCACCCCTCCACTTT	CASSRGGSYNSPLHF	-	-	TRBJ1-6	TRBV7-2
TGTGCCAGCAGTTTATCGATAAAGCCAGGGGGCTACACTGAAGCTTTCTTT	CASSLSIKPGGYTEAFF	-	TRBD1	TRBJ1-1	TRBV27
TGCAGCGTCTCAGTGGTAACTAATGAAAAACTGTTTTTT	CSVSVVTNEKLFF	-	-	TRBJ1-4	TRBV29-1
TGCGCCAGCAGCTTTAGCGGGGGGGCCTACGAGCAGTACTTC	CASSFSGGAYEQYF	-	TRBD2	TRBJ2-7	TRBV5-1
TGCGCCAGCAGCTTGGGGACTAGGGGCAATGAGCAGTTCTTC	CASSLGTRGNEQFF	-	TRBD2	TRBJ2-1	TRBV5-1
TGTGCCAGCAGCTTAGCGCAACGCCAACTTGGCGAGCAGTACTTC	CASSLAQRQLGEQYF	-	-	TRBJ2-7	TRBV7-2
TGTGCCAGCAGCCGACGGATCACTGGAGCCTTCTTT	CASSRRITGAFF	once	-	TRBJ1-1	TRBV28
TGCGCCAGCAGCCAAGGGCGTCATCGGGGGAGGACTGAAGCTTTCTTT	CASSQGRHRGRTEAFF	-	-	TRBJ1-1	TRBV4-1
TGTGCCAGCAGCGTTGCGGGGGGGGGACCCAATGAGCAGTTCTTC	CASSVAGGGPNEQFF	-	TRBD2	TRBJ2-1	TRBV9
TGTTCCAGCAGCTTAGCTACGGGGGGGTACACAGATACGCAGTATTTT	CSSSLATGGYTDTQYF	-	TRBD2	TRBJ2-3	TRBV7-9
TGTGCCAGCAGTTCCCGAGTGGGAGGGCAGGGCTATGGCTACACCTTC	CASSSRVGGQGYGYTF	-	-	TRBJ1-2	TRBV27
TGTGCCAGCAGCCCCCGGGGGGGAAGCTCCTACGAGCAGTACTTC	CASSPRGGSSYEQYF	-	TRBD2	TRBJ2-7	TRBV7-6
TGTGCCAGCACTTCTTTTCTTGATGAAGCTTTCTTT	CASTSFLDEAFF	-	-	TRBJ1-1	TRBV19
TGTGCCAGCAGCTTGGTTGAGCGATACAATGAGCAGTTCTTC	CASSLVERYNEQFF	once	-	TRBJ2-1	TRBV5-5
TGTGCCAGCAGAAGACAGGGGACGGGGAATTCACCCCTCCACTTT	CASRRQGTGNSPLHF	-	TRBD1	TRBJ1-6	TRBV6-5
TGTGCCAGCAGCTTAGTGGCCAATGAGCAGTTCTTC	CASSLVANEQFF	-	-	TRBJ2-1	TRBV7-2
TGTGCCAGCAGCTTGACAGGGACGGAGACCCAGTACTTC	CASSLTGTETQYF	once	TRBD1	TRBJ2-5	TRBV7-9
TGTGCCAGTAGTACCGGGACAGGGGAGGCTAATACCTTC	CASSTGTGEANTF	-	TRBD1	TRBJ1-2	TRBV19
TGTTCCAGCAGGTTAGGGCAGGCATACGAGCAGTACTTC	CSSRLGQAYEQYF	-	-	TRBJ2-7	TRBV7-8
TGTGCCAGCAGCCTCAGGGCTTTGAGCACAGATACGCAGTATTTT	CASSLRALSTDTQYF	-	-	TRBJ2-3	TRBV5-4
TGTGCCAGCAGTTACGCGGTGGAGGGTCCGACCTACGAGCAGTACTTC	CASSYAVEGPTYEQYF	-	-	TRBJ2-7	TRBV6-6
TGTGCCTGGGAACACAGGGAGATCGGCACTGAAGCTTTCTTT	CAWEHREIGTEAFF	once	-	TRBJ1-1	TRBV30
TGCAGCGTTCAGAAGAACACTGAAGCTTTCTTT	CSVQKNTEAFF	-	-	TRBJ1-1	TRBV29-1
TGTGCCACGTCCCGAGACCTAGCGGTGTTCAATGAGCAGTTCTTC	CATSRDLAVFNEQFF	-	TRBD2	TRBJ2-1	TRBV11-2
TGTGCCAGCAGCTTAGGCCCCACCCCGGGCAGGGGGCTCCACGAGCAGTACTTC	CASSLGPTPGRGLHEQYF	-	TRBD1	TRBJ2-7	TRBV13
TGTGCCAGCCGACAGGGAGCAAGCAATCAGCCCCAGCATTTT	CASRQGASNQPQHF	-	TRBD1	TRBJ1-5	TRBV18
TGTGCCAGCAGCCGGGGGGGGCAAGCGGGCACAGATACGCAGTATTTT	CASSRGGQAGTDTQYF	-	TRBD2	TRBJ2-3	TRBV28
TGTGCCAGCAGTCCGCTTGGCGGGGGGAAGACAGATACGCAGTATTTT	CASSPLGGGKTDTQYF	-	TRBD2	TRBJ2-3	TRBV6-6
TGTGCCTGGAGGGGACAGGGGGCGCGGGGCTACACCTTC	CAWRGQGARGYTF	-	TRBD1	TRBJ1-2	TRBV30
TGTGCCAGCAGCCCTCGGACAGGGGGCAACTATGGCTACACCTTC	CASSPRTGGNYGYTF	-	TRBD1	TRBJ1-2	TRBV27
TGTGCCAGCAGCCAAGGGACTGACCGCCAAGCTTTCTTT	CASSQGTDRQAFF	few	-	TRBJ1-1	TRBV4-2
TGTGCCAGCCTAAGATCATTACAGGGCCGGGACACTGAAGCTTTCTTT	CASLRSLQGRDTEAFF	-	-	TRBJ1-1	TRBV2
TGTGCCAGCAGCTTAGGTTCACAACGCGGAAAACTGTTTTTT	CASSLGSQRGKLFF	-	-	TRBJ1-4	TRBV7-2
TGTGCCAGCAGCCTTTGGGACAGGAACACTGAAGCTTTCTTT	CASSLWDRNTEAFF	few	TRBD1	TRBJ1-1	TRBV7-9
TGTGCCAGCAGTGGTAGACTCTATGGCTACACCTTC	CASSGRLYGYTF	few	-	TRBJ1-2	TRBV6-1
TGTGCCAGCAGCCCGACAGAGCGCAATCAGCCCCAGCATTTT	CASSPTERNQPQHF	few	-	TRBJ1-5	TRBV16
TGTGCCTGGAGTGAAGGACTAGCGGGGCTTTGGGAGCAGTTCTTC	CAWSEGLAGLWEQFF	once	TRBD2	TRBJ2-1	TRBV30
TGTGCCAGCAGCTTAATGGGACTAGGGACCGATGAGCAGTTCTTC	CASSLMGLGTDEQFF	-	TRBD2	TRBJ2-1	TRBV7-8
TGTTCCATCACACCCCTGGACTCGCCTTATGGGTACGAGCAGTACTTC	CSITPLDSPYGYEQYF	-	-	TRBJ2-7	TRBV7-9
TGTGCCAGCACTTCCCCCGGGACAGCTATATACAATGAGCAGTTCTTC	CASTSPGTAIYNEQFF	-	TRBD1	TRBJ2-1	TRBV2
TGCGCCAGCAGCCAAGATATAGGGAGCTCCTACAATGAGCAGTTCTTC	CASSQDIGSSYNEQFF	few	-	TRBJ2-1	TRBV4-1